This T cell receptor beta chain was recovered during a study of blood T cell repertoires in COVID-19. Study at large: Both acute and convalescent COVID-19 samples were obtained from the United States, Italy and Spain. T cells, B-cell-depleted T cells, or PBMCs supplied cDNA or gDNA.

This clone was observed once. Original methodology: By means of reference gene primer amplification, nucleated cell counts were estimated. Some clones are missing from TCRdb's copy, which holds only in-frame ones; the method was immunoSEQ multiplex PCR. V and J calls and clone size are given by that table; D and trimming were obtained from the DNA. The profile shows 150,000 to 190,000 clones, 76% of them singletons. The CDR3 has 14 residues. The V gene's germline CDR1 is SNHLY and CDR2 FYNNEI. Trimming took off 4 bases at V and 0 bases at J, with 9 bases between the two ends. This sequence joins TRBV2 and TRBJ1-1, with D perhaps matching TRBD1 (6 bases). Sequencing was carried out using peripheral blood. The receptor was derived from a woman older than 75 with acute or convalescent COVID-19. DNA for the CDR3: TGTGCCAGCAGTGGACAGGCTTTGAACACTGAAGCTTTCTTT. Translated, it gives CASSGQALNTEAFF.